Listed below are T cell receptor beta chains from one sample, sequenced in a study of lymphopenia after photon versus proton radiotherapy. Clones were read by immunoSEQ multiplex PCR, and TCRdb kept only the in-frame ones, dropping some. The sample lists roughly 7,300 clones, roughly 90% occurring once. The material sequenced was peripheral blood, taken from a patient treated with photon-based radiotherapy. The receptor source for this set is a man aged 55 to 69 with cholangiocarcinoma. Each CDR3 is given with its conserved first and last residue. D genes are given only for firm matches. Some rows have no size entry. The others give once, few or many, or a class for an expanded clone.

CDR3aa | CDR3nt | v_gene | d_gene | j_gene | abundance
CASSYSSYEQYF | TGTGCCAGCAGTTACTCGAGCTACGAGCAGTACTTC | TRBV6-6 | - | TRBJ2-7 | -
CASSIYGWEKLFF | TGTGCCAGTAGTATTTACGGTTGGGAAAAACTGTTTTTT | TRBV19 | - | TRBJ1-4 | -
CASSLPQREQFF | TGTGCCAGCAGCTTACCTCAGCGTGAGCAGTTCTTC | TRBV7-6 | - | TRBJ2-1 | -
CASSRQGAEDGYTF | TGTGCCAGCAGTAGACAGGGGGCTGAGGATGGCTACACCTTC | TRBV2 | TRBD1 | TRBJ1-2 | -
CSAREVDTQYF | TGCAGTGCTAGAGAAGTGGATACGCAGTATTTT | TRBV20-1 | - | TRBJ2-3 | -
CASSQEDFLEDTQYF | TGCGCCAGCAGCCAAGAAGACTTTCTTGAAGATACGCAGTATTTT | TRBV4-3 | - | TRBJ2-3 | -
CASSSSETNEKLFF | TGTGCCAGCAGTTCATCGGAAACTAATGAAAAACTGTTTTTT | TRBV28 | - | TRBJ1-4 | -
CASSQDRAEAFF | TGCGCCAGCAGCCAAGATCGGGCGGAAGCTTTCTTT | TRBV4-1 | - | TRBJ1-1 | -
CASSLGRGLTGELFF | TGTGCCAGTAGTCTCGGCAGGGGGCTTACCGGGGAGCTGTTTTTT | TRBV19 | TRBD1 | TRBJ2-2 | -
CASSEDRNSPLHF | TGTGCCAGCAGTGAAGACAGAAATTCACCCCTCCACTTT | TRBV2 | - | TRBJ1-6 | -
CAIIGQGNTEAFF | TGTGCCATCATAGGGCAGGGTAACACTGAAGCTTTCTTT | TRBV10-3 | - | TRBJ1-1 | -
CASSTRGMGQGYEKLFF | TGTGCCAGCAGCACACGAGGCATGGGACAGGGTTACGAAAAACTGTTTTTT | TRBV7-9 | TRBD1 | TRBJ1-4 | -
CASSLAGRTDTQYF | TGTGCCAGCAGCTTAGCTGGACGGACAGATACGCAGTATTTT | TRBV7-3 | - | TRBJ2-3 | few
CASSLEIQETQYF | TGTGCCAGCAGTTTGGAGATACAAGAGACCCAGTACTTC | TRBV28 | - | TRBJ2-5 | -
CACRSGQGDETQYF | TGTGCCTGCCGCTCGGGACAGGGGGATGAGACCCAGTACTTC | TRBV27 | TRBD1 | TRBJ2-5 | -